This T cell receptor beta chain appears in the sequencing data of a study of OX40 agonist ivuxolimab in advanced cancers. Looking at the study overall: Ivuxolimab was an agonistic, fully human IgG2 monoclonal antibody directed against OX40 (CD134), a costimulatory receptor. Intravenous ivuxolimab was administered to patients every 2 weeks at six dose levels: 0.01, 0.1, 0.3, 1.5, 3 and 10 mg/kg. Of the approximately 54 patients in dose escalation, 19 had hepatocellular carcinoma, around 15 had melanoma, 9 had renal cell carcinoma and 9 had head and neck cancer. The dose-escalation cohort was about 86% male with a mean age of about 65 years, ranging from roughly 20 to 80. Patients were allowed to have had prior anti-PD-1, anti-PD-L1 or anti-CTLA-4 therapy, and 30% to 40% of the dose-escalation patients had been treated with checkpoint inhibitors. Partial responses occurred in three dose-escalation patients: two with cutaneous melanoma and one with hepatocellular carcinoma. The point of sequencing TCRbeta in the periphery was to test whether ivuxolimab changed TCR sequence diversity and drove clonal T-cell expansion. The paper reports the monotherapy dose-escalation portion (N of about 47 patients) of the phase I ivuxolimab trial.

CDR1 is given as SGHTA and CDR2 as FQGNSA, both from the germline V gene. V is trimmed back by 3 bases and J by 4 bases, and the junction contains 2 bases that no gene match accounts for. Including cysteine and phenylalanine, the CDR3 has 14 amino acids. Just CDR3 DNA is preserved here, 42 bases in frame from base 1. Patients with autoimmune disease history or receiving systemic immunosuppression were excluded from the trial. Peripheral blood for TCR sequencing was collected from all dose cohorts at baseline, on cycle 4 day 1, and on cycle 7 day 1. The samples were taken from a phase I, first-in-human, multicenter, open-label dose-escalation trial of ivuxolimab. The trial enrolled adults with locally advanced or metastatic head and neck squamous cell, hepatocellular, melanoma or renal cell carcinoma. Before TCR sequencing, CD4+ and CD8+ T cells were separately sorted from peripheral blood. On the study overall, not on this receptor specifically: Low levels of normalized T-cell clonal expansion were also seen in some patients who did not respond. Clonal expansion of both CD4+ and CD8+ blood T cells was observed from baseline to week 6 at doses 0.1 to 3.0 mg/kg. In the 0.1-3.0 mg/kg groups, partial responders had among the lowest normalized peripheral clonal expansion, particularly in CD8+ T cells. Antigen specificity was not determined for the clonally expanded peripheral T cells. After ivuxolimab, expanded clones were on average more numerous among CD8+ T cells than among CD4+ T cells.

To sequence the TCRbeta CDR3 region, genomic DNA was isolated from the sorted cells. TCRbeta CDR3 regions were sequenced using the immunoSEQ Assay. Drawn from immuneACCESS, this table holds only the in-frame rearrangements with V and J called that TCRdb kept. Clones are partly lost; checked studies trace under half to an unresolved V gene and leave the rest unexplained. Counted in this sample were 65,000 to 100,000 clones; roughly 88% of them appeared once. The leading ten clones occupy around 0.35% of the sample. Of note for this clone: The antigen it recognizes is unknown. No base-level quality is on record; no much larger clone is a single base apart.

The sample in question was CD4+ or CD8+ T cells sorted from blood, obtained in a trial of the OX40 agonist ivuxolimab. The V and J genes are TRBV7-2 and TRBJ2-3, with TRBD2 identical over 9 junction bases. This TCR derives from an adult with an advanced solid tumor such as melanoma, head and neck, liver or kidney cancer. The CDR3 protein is CASSLGLASDTQYF. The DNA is TGTGCCAGCAGCTTGGGACTAGCCTCAGATACGCAGTATTTT.